What follows describes a single TCR beta chain. Its antigen is currently not known. Base-call qualities are not available, and no considerably larger clone is one nucleotide away. Preparation of the library involved 5' RACE. TCRdb lists the instrument as Illumina HiSeq 2000. Template switching added a universal primer binding site, and the final cDNA carried a unique molecular identifier that allowed TCR cDNA molecules to be counted accurately. Specific primers in the conserved constant-segment region were used to synthesize first-strand cDNA for TCR alpha and beta chains. To control for contamination, every cDNA library was double barcoded, receiving both a SMART-Mk sample barcode and Illumina barcodes. TruSeq adapter sequences along with Illumina sample barcodes were introduced in two successive PCR steps. TCR alpha and beta cDNA libraries were sequenced on the Illumina HiSeq platform with custom primers. Per the original workflow: MiGEC was used to process raw reads and extract unique molecular identifiers, and MiXCR was used to find CDR3 positions. For each individual, recombination models were inferred using an EM algorithm with the repgenHMM and IGoR tools. The tcR package in R was used for shared clonotype analysis, with sharing normalized by the product of cloneset sizes. To study raw recombination without the effects of thymic and clonal selection, out-of-frame nonproductive sequences were analyzed. TCRdb applied fastp at Q25 and MiXCR to the public reads, then kept only in-frame beta chains. For every CDR3 protein sequence, its rows merge into one entry that carries the most common genes and DNA. TCRdb, rather than the study authors, made the V and J calls. Here the sample has 470,000 or so distinct CDR3 sequences; roughly 24% occur a single time. The leading ten clones occupy about 2.7% of the sample.

This sample is drawn from a study of identical twins listed by TCRdb under 2016. Regarding the complete study: To test whether fetal clonotypes persist, this study deep-sequenced TCR alpha and beta repertoires from monozygotic twins, from unrelated adults of various ages, and from cord blood. To rule out contamination, replicate twin experiments were performed at different times with different library preparation protocols.

Study-wide conclusions, independent of this receptor: In beta out-of-frame sequences, excess twin sharing was weaker, because having fewer shared sequences lowered the signal-to-noise ratio. Compared with coincidental sharing between unrelated individuals, out-of-frame TCR alpha sequences shared between twins showed an excess of sequences with low generation probability. Fewer insertions were carried by abundant cord blood beta clonotypes, a similar but weaker trend appeared in young adult naive repertoires, and no such trend appeared in memory repertoires. Invariant T cells such as MAIT and iNKT could partly confound zero-insertion analyses, although diverse VJ usage argued against such confounding for most clonotypes. In monozygotic twins, out-of-frame TCR alpha sharing was systematically underestimated by recombination models, although the models agreed with sharing between unrelated individuals. Conclusions relied on cross-sectional statistical analysis, since the same donors could not be followed over many years.

Every donor in the study was a healthy Caucasian. Three pairs of female monozygotic twins, all aged roughly 18 to 30 years, made up the twin cohort. Positive isolation kits from Invitrogen were used to isolate the CD4+ and CD8+ T cell populations. The germline V gene (reference sequence) gives CDR1 as LNHNV and CDR2 as YYDKDF. Spanning cysteine to phenylalanine, the CDR3 consists of 17 amino acids. Only the CDR3 part of the read is kept: 51 bases, read in frame from the first base. V is cut by 8 bases and J by 4 bases, and the space between the germline ends is 25 bases. The sample was also reused in another study, on T cells expressing NK-cell markers. As the second study states: About eight donors provided sorted CD3+CD56+NKG2C+, CD3+CD56+NKG2C- and CD3+CD56-NKG2C+ T-cell subsets, whose TCR beta-chain repertoires were profiled. Of the eight sequenced donors, seven were found to be HCMV-seropositive and one was found to be HCMV-seronegative. In several experiments an anti-gammadeltaTCR antibody was added to restrict sorting to alphabetaTCR-expressing T cells. In over 5 donors, the dominant CD3+CD56+NKG2C+ clonotypes were among the top 10 CD8+ clonotypes and accounted for about 1.0-7.5% of CD8+ T cells. Those dominant clonotypes were again the most abundant among CD3+CD56-NKG2C+ cells in several donors, at roughly 28.3-65%. Whether the expanded NKG2C-expressing T cell clones were specific for HCMV antigens remained unclear. All eight donors whose samples were sequenced were randomly selected healthy volunteers, three of them men and five women. HCMV-specific IgG was detected in serum with a commercial ELISA kit to determine HCMV serostatus. Reads were demultiplexed and grouped by UMI with MIGEC, and clonotypes were assembled and quantified with MiTCR. To exclude erroneous sequences, only TCR cDNA sequences supported by at least two reads were retained. The tcR package was used for downstream repertoire analysis, with clonotypes matched between fractions based on CDR3 nucleotide sequence plus V segment. VDJmatch was used to annotate antigen specificity against VDJdb, with one amino acid substitution in CDR3 allowed.

The source of this sequence is a woman between 18 and 30 years old in good health. Recombination joined TRBV15 with TRBJ2-3; the D gene is possibly TRBD2, with 5 bases matching. Specimen: CD4+ T cells sorted from blood. The CDR3 protein is CATGTVRLVGSADTQYF. The DNA sequence reads TGTGCCACCGGTACCGTCCGTCTAGTTGGGAGTGCAGATACGCAGTATTTT. Outside the CDR3, residues come from the reference TRBV15 and TRBJ2-3 proteins, so the full variable domain is: DAMVIQNPRYQVTQFGKPVTLSCSQTLNHNVMYWYQQKSSQAPKLLFHYYDKDFNNEADTPDNFQSRRPNTSFCFLDIRSPGLGDTAMYLCATGTVRLVGSADTQYFGPGTRLTVL.